These 23 T cell receptor beta chains came from one sample sequenced in a study of cytomegalovirus exposure and HLA in healthy donors. The PCR employed 60 Vbeta primers together with 13 Jbeta primers. The assay was immunoSEQ multiplex PCR, and TCRdb's table has in-frame clones only and misses some. Of roughly 100,000 clones detected, 60% to 80% appear once; the ten largest clones hold about 0.8%. Sequenced: PBMCs. Receptors were obtained from a boy younger than 18 in good health and CMV-seronegative.

This clone has just a few counts. This chain links TRBV28 with TRBJ1-6, with D unclear. The CDR3 runs 14 residues. Trimming removed 3 bases from V and 9 bases from J, with 12 bases in between. Germline V gene data show CDR1 as MDHEN and CDR2 as SYDVKM. CDR3 coding DNA: TGTGCCAGCAGTTTTGGCTCCCGGGGTTCACCCCTCCACTTT. This codes for CASSFGSRGSPLHF. The complete variable domain, with remaining parts taken from reference TRBV28 and TRBJ1-6, reads DVKVTQSSRYLVKRTGEKVFLECVQDMDHENMFWYRQDPGLGLRLIYFSYDVKMKEKGDIPEGYSVSREKKERFSLILESASTNQTSMYLCASSFGSRGSPLHFGNGTRLTVT.

V usage is TRBV30 and J usage is TRBJ2-6, with TRBD1 identical over 7 bases. V lost 3 bases and J lost 2; bases outside the gene matches: 1. The germline CDR1 and CDR2 sequences are GTSNPN and SVGIG (reference sequence). This CDR3 has 14 residues. CDR3 in amino acids: CAWSTGAGANVLTF. The DNA of the CDR3 is TGTGCCTGGAGCACAGGGGCTGGGGCCAACGTCCTGACTTTC.

In this sample, this clone turned up a few times. The CDR3 ends on some other residue instead of the conserved phenylalanine or tryptophan, so this is likely a read error. The chain links TRBV5-1 to TRBJ1-4, with D possibly TRBD1 on 6 matching bases. CDR3 length: 15 residues. The V and J ends lost 4 bases and 0 bases respectively, with 10 bases between them. Germline lookup yields CDR1 SGHRS and CDR2 YFSETQ. CDR3 sequence (DNA): TGCGCCAGCAGCACTGGACAGCCAACTAATGAAAAACTGTTTGTT. Its protein product is CASSTGQPTNEKLFV.

This clone was seen a handful of times. The genes are TRBV19 and TRBJ2-2; D call uncertain. Per germline, CDR1 LNHDA and CDR2 SQIVND (reference sequence). The CDR3 is made up of 14 amino acids. V was cut by 2 bases and J by 6 bases, with 10 bases left in between. The CDR3 protein is CASSIPYMSGELFF. CDR3 coding DNA: TGTGCCAGTAGTATACCATACATGTCCGGGGAGCTGTTTTTT. The full variable domain, completed using reference TRBV19 and TRBJ2-2, is DGGITQSPKYLFRKEGQNVTLSCEQNLNHDAMYWYRQDPGQGLRLIYYSQIVNDFQKGDIAEGYSVSREKKESFPLTVTSAQKNPTAFYLCASSIPYMSGELFFGEGSRLTVL.

V gene TRBV2 combines with J gene TRBJ2-5, with a weak D call TRBD1 (5 bases). With 6 bases removed from V and 0 bases from J, the gap between germline ends came to 5 bases. Germline loops: CDR1 SNHLY, CDR2 FYNNEI. The CDR3 has 12 amino acids. The CDR3 DNA follows: TGTGCCAGCAGGACAGACCAAGAGACCCAGTACTTC. Residues: CASRTDQETQYF.

The chain uses TRBV15 and TRBJ2-1, with D maybe TRBD2 (6 bases). Trimming removed 8 bases at V and 5 bases at J, with 13 bases between. This CDR3 has 13 amino acids. The germline V gene encodes CDR1 LNHNV and CDR2 YYDKDF (reference sequence). The CDR3 DNA follows: TGTGCCACCCAAGCGGGCTTAAACAATGAGCAGTTCTTC. It specifies CATQAGLNNEQFF.

The V gene is TRBV11-3, the J gene TRBJ2-7, with TRBD1 as a possible D gene (5 bases). CDR3 length: 12 amino acids. The germline V and J ends were trimmed by 4 bases and 3 bases, with 7 bases remaining between them. CDR1 and CDR2 (germline): SGHNT, YENEEA. CDR3 DNA sequence: TGTGCCAGCAGCTCCCAGGGCTACGAGCAGTACTTC. Protein product: CASSSQGYEQYF.

Only one count was recorded for this clone. The V and J genes are TRBV5-1 and TRBJ2-1; 8 nucleotides align to TRBD2. The junction had 3 bases not matched to a gene; V was cut back by 4 bases and J by 0 bases. Germline lookup yields CDR1 SGHRS and CDR2 YFSETQ. The CDR3 sequence is 15 residues long. Here the CDR3 DNA reads TGCGCCAGCAGCCCCGGGACTAGCTCCTACAATGAGCAGTTCTTC. Encoded protein: CASSPGTSSYNEQFF.

The DNA of the CDR3 is TGTGCCAGCAGTGAATCCCAGGGCACCTACAATGAGCAGTTCTTC. Residues: CASSESQGTYNEQFF. The gene calls are TRBV25-1 and TRBJ2-1, with a possible D match to TRBD1 (5 bases). Per the germline V gene, CDR1 is MGHDK and CDR2 is SYGVNS. Trimming shortened V by 1 base and J by 2 bases, and 9 bases separated the two germline ends. The CDR3 totals 15 residues.

This clone was counted a few times. The chain couples TRBV9 to TRBJ2-4; D might be TRBD2 (7 bases). Germline V gives CDR1 SGDLS, CDR2 YYNGEE. The CDR3 has 15 amino acids. The V gene lost 3 bases and the J gene lost 6 bases, with 16 bases spanning the gap. The CDR3 nucleotides read TGTGCCAGCAGCGCACGGGGGGCAGGGCGAAACATTCAGTACTTC. This sequence encodes CASSARGAGRNIQYF.

The chain joins TRBV7-9 to TRBJ2-1; the D gene is possibly TRBD2 (6 bases). Deletions cut 4 bases from V and 7 bases from J, with 20 bases between. This CDR3 comprises 16 residues. Germline V gene lookup returns CDR1 SEHNR and CDR2 FQNEAQ (reference sequence). CDR3 residues: CASSSGLGGSKNEQFF. The CDR3 region has the DNA TGTGCCAGCAGCTCGGGACTTGGAGGGTCAAAGAATGAGCAGTTCTTC.

In this sample, this clone turned up a few times. The chain uses TRBV5-1 and TRBJ2-6, with D hard to call. Germline V gives CDR1 SGHRS, CDR2 YFSETQ. The V and J ends lost 1 base and 0 bases respectively, with 5 bases between them. This CDR3 has 15 residues. CDR3 in DNA: TGCGCCAGCAGCTTGATGGCCTCTGGGGCCAACGTCCTGACTTTC. It is translated as CASSLMASGANVLTF.

The genes are TRBV15 and TRBJ1-5; D gene unclear. In germline, CDR1 is LNHNV, CDR2 YYDKDF (reference sequence). Trimming removed 0 bases from V and 6 bases from J, with 9 bases in between. CDR3 size: 14 residues. The CDR3 region is CATSRDGERQPQHF. CDR3 in DNA: TGTGCCACCAGCAGAGATGGCGAGCGTCAGCCCCAGCATTTT.

This clone was seen only a few times. The rearrangement joins TRBV7-9 to TRBJ2-7; 7 bases line up with TRBD2. The CDR3 is 16 amino acids. Germline V gene sequence: CDR1 SEHNR, CDR2 FQNEAQ (reference sequence). V was pared by 4 bases and J by 4 bases, with 13 bases of the junction left unmatched. DNA of the CDR3: TGTGCCAGCAGCTCGGGGGGACTCCACACTGGGTACGAGCAGTACTTC. This gives the protein CASSSGGLHTGYEQYF.

This clone was seen only once. The chain uses TRBV6-5 and TRBJ2-7; D not certain. V dropped 2 bases and J dropped 2 bases, with 10 bases sitting between them. CDR1 is MNHEY, CDR2 SVGAGI, per germline. This CDR3 comprises 14 residues. The chain's CDR3 is CASSYRGQTYEQYF. CDR3 DNA: TGTGCCAGCAGTTACAGAGGCCAAACCTACGAGCAGTACTTC.

This clone was counted between two and nine times. The chain uses TRBV6-1 and TRBJ1-1; TRBD1 might be the D (5 bases). CDR3 length equals 15 residues. Trimming shortened V by 8 bases and J by 1 base, and 17 bases separated the two germline ends. In germline, CDR1 is MNHNS, CDR2 SASEGT. CDR3 region: CASPGRAGTNTEAFF. The CDR3 bases are TGTGCCAGCCCGGGGAGGGCAGGGACGAACACTGAAGCTTTCTTT.

Comments on this clone: Compared with germline, one end of the junction differs, possibly owing to a read error. The chain recombines TRBV7-9 with TRBJ1-1; D gene uncertain. Per germline, CDR1 SEHNR and CDR2 FQNEAQ (reference sequence). CDR3 length: 13 residues. Written as DNA, the CDR3 is TGTTCCAGCAGCTTCACCTCAGACTGGGAAGCTTTCTTT. Residues: CSSSFTSDWEAFF.

Turning to this clone: Sequence at one end of the junction differs from germline and may be a read error. As DNA, the CDR3 is TGTGCTAGCAGTTACGGAGAGGCCTACAATGAGCAGTTCTTC. It specifies CASSYGEAYNEQFF. This chain joins TRBV6-6 and TRBJ2-1; no firm D call. Germline CDR1 reads MNHNY; CDR2 reads SVGAGI (reference sequence). The CDR3 extends over 14 amino acids.

The chain couples TRBV10-3 to TRBJ2-3, with TRBD2 identical over 10 bases. V trimming: 6 bases; J trimming: 2 bases; junction bases outside the gene matches: 14. The CDR3 has 18 residues. CDR1 is ENHRY, CDR2 SYGVKD, per germline. The CDR3 here is CAIRRGLAGAPNTDTQYF. CDR3 bases: TGTGCCATCAGAAGGGGGCTAGCGGGAGCACCCAACACAGATACGCAGTATTTT.

DNA for the CDR3: TGCGCCAGCAGCTTGGCCGAAGACAGCTCCTACGAGCAGTACTTC. Protein sequence: CASSLAEDSSYEQYF. The chain uses TRBV5-1 and TRBJ2-7, with D possibly TRBD1 on 5 matching bases. Per the germline V gene, CDR1 is SGHRS and CDR2 is YFSETQ. Trimming pared 0 bases from V and 0 bases from J, leaving 10 bases between. The CDR3 is 15 amino acids.

This clone was detected once. This chain's CDR3 is CASSEGPGQDYTF. In DNA form, the CDR3 reads TGTGCCAGCAGTGAAGGGCCGGGACAGGACTACACCTTC. The J gene is TRBJ1-2, the V gene TRBV2; TRBD1 matches 8 bases. Germline V gene data show CDR1 as SNHLY and CDR2 as FYNNEI. Trimming at V came to 1 base and at J to 10 bases, leaving 5 bases not matched to a gene. This CDR3 comprises 13 residues.

The rearrangement links TRBV5-3 to TRBJ2-1; TRBD2 matches 7 bases. TRBV5-3 is an ORF, with its function uncertain. Trimming removed 7 bases from V and 0 bases from J; junction bases left unmatched: 25. The length of the CDR3 is 21 residues. The CDR3, as DNA: TGTGCCAGAGAGAGGAGGAAACCGGGACTACAAATACATCACTCCTACAATGAGCAGTTCTTC. Amino acid sequence: CARERRKPGLQIHHSYNEQFF.

This chain connects TRBV5-4 to TRBJ1-2; TRBD1 matches 8 bases. Losses at the gene ends were 4 bases for V and 3 bases for J; bases not matched to a gene: 5. CDR1 is SGHNT, CDR2 YYREEE, per germline (reference sequence). This CDR3 is 14 amino acids long. The CDR3 protein is CASSGDRGHYGYTF. The CDR3, as DNA: TGTGCCAGCAGCGGAGACAGGGGACACTATGGCTACACCTTC.